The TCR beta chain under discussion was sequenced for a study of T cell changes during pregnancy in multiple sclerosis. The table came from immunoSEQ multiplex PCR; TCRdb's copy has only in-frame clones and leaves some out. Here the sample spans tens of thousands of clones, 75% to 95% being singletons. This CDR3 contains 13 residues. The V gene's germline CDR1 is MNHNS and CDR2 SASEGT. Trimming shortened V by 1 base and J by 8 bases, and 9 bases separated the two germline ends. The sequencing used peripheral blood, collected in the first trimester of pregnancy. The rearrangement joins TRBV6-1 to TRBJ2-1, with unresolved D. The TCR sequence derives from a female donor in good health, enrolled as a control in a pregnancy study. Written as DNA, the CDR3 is TGTGCCAGCAGTGAAGTCATAATAGATGAGCAGTTCTTC. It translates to CASSEVIIDEQFF.